The clone carrying this T cell receptor (beta chain) has more than one count but fewer than ten. Its antigen is unknown. These data come from a study of CD8 T cells in ankylosing spondylitis. Study-level points and caveats: There was a TCR beta motif, made of eight highly homologous variants, that appeared characteristic of ankylosing spondylitis blood. Researchers reportedly found disease-linked clones significantly enriched in matched ankylosing spondylitis synovial fluid.

The CDR3 consists of 15 residues. V lost 6 bases, J lost 1 base, and 4 bases stayed unmatched. Looked up from germline, CDR1 is MNHNS and CDR2 is SASEGT. TCRdb recomputed calls from the 5' RACE reads with MiXCR, one row per CDR3 protein. The sample gives roughly 450,000 distinct CDR3 sequences, roughly a quarter of which show up once; roughly 1% is in the top ten. The chain employs TRBV6-1 and TRBJ2-2; the match to TRBD2 covers 8 bases. Sequencing was performed on blood, either unsorted or a sorted T cell fraction (not recorded which). This TCR came from a male donor with ankylosing spondylitis. The CDR3 DNA is TGTGCCAGCAGGCGGGGGGCGGTGAACACCGGGGAGCTGTTTTTT. As protein: CASRRGAVNTGELFF.